This entry is about one T cell receptor beta chain. Antigen: not known. Only in-frame clones appear in the TCRdb table, and some are missing; sequencing was by immunoSEQ multiplex PCR. The data show about 49,000 clones, roughly three quarters seen once. The V gene's germline CDR1 is MDHEN and CDR2 SYDVKM. The CDR3 loop spans 16 amino acids. The J segment lost 7 bases and the V segment lost 5 bases, leaving 11 bases of the junction unmatched. The record originates from a study of OX40 agonist ivuxolimab in advanced cancers. Study-wide findings and caveats: No antigen was identified for the clonally expanded peripheral T cells. Mean expanded clone counts were higher in CD8+ than CD4+ T cells.

This chain joins TRBV28 and TRBJ1-6; TRBD1 aligns across 7 bases. This TCR was sampled from an adult with an advanced solid tumor such as melanoma, head and neck, liver or kidney cancer. This specimen consisted of CD4+ or CD8+ T cells sorted from blood, obtained in a trial of the OX40 agonist ivuxolimab. The CDR3 sequence is CASSITTGVGNSPLHF. In nucleotides, the CDR3 is TGTGCCAGCAGTATCACCACAGGGGTAGGGAATTCACCCCTCCACTTT. The whole variable domain, remainder taken from reference TRBV28 and TRBJ1-6, is DVKVTQSSRYLVKRTGEKVFLECVQDMDHENMFWYRQDPGLGLRLIYFSYDVKMKEKGDIPEGYSVSREKKERFSLILESASTNQTSMYLCASSITTGVGNSPLHFGNGTRLTVT.